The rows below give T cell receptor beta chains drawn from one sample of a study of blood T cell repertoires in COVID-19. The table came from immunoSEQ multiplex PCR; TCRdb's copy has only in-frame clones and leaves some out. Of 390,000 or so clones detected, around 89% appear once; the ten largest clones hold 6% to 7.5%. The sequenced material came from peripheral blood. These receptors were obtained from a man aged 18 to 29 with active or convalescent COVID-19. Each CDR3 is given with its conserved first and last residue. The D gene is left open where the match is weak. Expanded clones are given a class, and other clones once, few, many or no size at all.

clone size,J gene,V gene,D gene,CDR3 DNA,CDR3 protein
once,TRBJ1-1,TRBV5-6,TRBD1,TGTGCCAGCAGCCGAACGACAGGGGTGGATGAAGCTTTCTTT,CASSRTTGVDEAFF
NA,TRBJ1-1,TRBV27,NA,TGTGCCAGCAGACTAGGACGAACTTCTTCCCTCTCGAACACTGAAGCTTTCTTT,CASRLGRTSSLSNTEAFF
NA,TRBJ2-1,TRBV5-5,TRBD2,TGTGCCAGCAGCTCCCTAGCGGGAAGAAACTCCTACAATGAGCAGTTCTTC,CASSSLAGRNSYNEQFF
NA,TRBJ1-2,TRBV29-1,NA,TGCAGCGTACAAGGACGGACTGTTGGCTATGGCTACACCTTC,CSVQGRTVGYGYTF
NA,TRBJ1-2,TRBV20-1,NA,TGCAGTCCAAGTGGGGGGGATAGCGGGATCTATGGCTACACCTTC,CSPSGGDSGIYGYTF
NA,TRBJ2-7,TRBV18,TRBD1,TGTGCCAGCTCACCACGAACAGGGGCGGAGGACGAGCAGTACTTC,CASSPRTGAEDEQYF
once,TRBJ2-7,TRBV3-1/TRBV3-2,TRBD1,TGTGCCAGCAGCCGCCGGGGGACAGGGAGGTCCTACGAGCAGTACTTC,CASSRRGTGRSYEQYF
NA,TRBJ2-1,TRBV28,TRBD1,TGTGCCAGCAGTGACGGGACAGGGCTCGATGAGCAGTTCTTC,CASSDGTGLDEQFF
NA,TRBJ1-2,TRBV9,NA,TGTGCCAGCAGCGTAGTTACGGGGGGTGGCTACACCTTC,CASSVVTGGGYTF
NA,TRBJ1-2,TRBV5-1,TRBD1,TGCGCCAGCAGCGAACCGGGACAGGGGTACGACTACACCTTC,CASSEPGQGYDYTF
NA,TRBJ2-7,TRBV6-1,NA,TGTGCCAGCAGTGAATTCAGGGAGGCCTACGAGCAGTACTTC,CASSEFREAYEQYF
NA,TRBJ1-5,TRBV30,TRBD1,TGTGCCTGGAGTGGAAATACCGGGACAGGGGGCCTTCAGCCCCAGCATTTT,CAWSGNTGTGGLQPQHF
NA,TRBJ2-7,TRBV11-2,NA,TGTGCCAGCAGCTCTCCGGGAAATGGCACCTACGAGCAGTACTTC,CASSSPGNGTYEQYF
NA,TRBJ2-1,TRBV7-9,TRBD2,TGTGCCAGCAGCCCTGCTAGCGGGGGTATGTACAATGAGCAGTTCTTC,CASSPASGGMYNEQFF
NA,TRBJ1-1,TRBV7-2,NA,TGTGCCAGCAGCCGCGGGGGCAACACTGAAGCTTTCTTT,CASSRGGNTEAFF
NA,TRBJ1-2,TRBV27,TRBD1,TGTGCCAGCAGTTACCGGGACAGGGGCCTTGATGGCTACACCTTC,CASSYRDRGLDGYTF
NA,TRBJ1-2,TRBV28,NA,TGTGCCAGCAGTGTCAGGGTGGACTATGGCTACACCTTC,CASSVRVDYGYTF
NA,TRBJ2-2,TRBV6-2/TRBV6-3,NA,TGTGCCAGCAGTCCCACAACCGGGGAGCTGTTTTTT,CASSPTTGELFF
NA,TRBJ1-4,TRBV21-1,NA,TGTGCCAGCAGCAATCGGGACAGGGGAAATGAAAAACTGTTTTTT,CASSNRDRGNEKLFF
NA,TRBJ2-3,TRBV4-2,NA,TGTGCCAGCAGCCTGCGCCTCCTTACCCCATCCGATACGCAGTATTTT,CASSLRLLTPSDTQYF
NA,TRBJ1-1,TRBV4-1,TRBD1,TGCGCCAGCAGCCAAACCGGGACAGGGAACACTGAAGCTTTCTTT,CASSQTGTGNTEAFF
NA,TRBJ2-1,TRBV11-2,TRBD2,TGTGCCAGCAGCTACGGGACTAGCCCCCCCCGTTACAATGAGCAGTTCTTC,CASSYGTSPPRYNEQFF
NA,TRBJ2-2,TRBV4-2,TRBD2,TGTGCCAGCAGCCAAGTCTCGGGCAGGGCGGGAGGCACCGGGGAGCTGTTTTTT,CASSQVSGRAGGTGELFF
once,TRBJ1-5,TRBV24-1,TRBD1,TGTGCCACCAGTGGGATAAGGGACAGGGTCAGGTATAGCAATCAGCCCCAGCATTTT,CATSGIRDRVRYSNQPQHF
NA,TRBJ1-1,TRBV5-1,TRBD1,TGCGCCAGCAGCTTGGCACAGGGGGCGCTCTCGCCTGAAGCTTTCTTT,CASSLAQGALSPEAFF
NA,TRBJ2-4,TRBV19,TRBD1,TGTGCCAGTAAAGAAACAGGGGGCAGAAACATTCAGTACTTC,CASKETGGRNIQYF
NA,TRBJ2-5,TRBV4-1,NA,TGCGCCAGCAGCCAAGGTAGGGGCCCACAAGAGACCCAGTACTTC,CASSQGRGPQETQYF
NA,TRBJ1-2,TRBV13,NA,TGTGCCAGCAGCCACATGACTGAAACTGATGGCTACACCTTC,CASSHMTETDGYTF
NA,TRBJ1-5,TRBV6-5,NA,TGTGCCAGCAGTTCCCGACAGGGCAATCAGCCCCAGCATTTT,CASSSRQGNQPQHF
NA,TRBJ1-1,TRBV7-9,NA,TGTGCCAGCAGCTTAGATTTAGGGGCCCGGTGGGGCGACACTGAAGCTTTCTTT,CASSLDLGARWGDTEAFF
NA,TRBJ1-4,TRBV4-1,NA,TGCGCCAGCAGCCAAGATAGGGGGACTATCGAAAAACTGTTTTTT,CASSQDRGTIEKLFF
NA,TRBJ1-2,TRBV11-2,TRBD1,TGTGCCAGCAGCCCCGGGACAGTGTATGGCTACACCTTC,CASSPGTVYGYTF
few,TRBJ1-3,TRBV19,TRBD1,TGTGCCAGTAGTACAACCGGGACAGGGCGAATAAGTGGAAACACCATATATTTT,CASSTTGTGRISGNTIYF
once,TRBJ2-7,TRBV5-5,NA,TGTGCCAGCAGCTTTGGCAGGCCGTACGAGCAGTACTTC,CASSFGRPYEQYF
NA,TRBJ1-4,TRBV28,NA,TGTGCCAGCAGTTTCCCCCCAGGGGATGAAAAACTGTTTTTT,CASSFPPGDEKLFF
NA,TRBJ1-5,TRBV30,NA,TGTGCCTGGAGTGGAAAAGGGAGCGGCAATCAGCCCCAGCATTTT,CAWSGKGSGNQPQHF
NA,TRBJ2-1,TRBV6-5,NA,TGTGCCAGCAGTTCCCTTACTTACAATGAGCAGTTCTTC,CASSSLTYNEQFF
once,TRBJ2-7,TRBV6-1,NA,TGTGCCAGCAGTGAAGGGGGCAGGGCCTACGAGCAGTACTTC,CASSEGGRAYEQYF
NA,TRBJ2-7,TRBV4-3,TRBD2,TGCGCCAGCAGCCAAGATTTGCCTAGCGGTTCCTACGAGCAGTACTTC,CASSQDLPSGSYEQYF
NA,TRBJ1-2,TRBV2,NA,TGTGCCAGCAGTGAAGACAGGCTGAATGGCTACACCTTC,CASSEDRLNGYTF
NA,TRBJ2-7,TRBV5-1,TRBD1,TGCGCCAGCAGCTTGGATCCTATGACAGGGACCGAGCAGTACTTC,CASSLDPMTGTEQYF
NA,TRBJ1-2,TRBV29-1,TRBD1,TGCAGCGTTGGACAGGGGGAAGGCTACACCTTC,CSVGQGEGYTF
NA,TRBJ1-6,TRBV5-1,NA,TGCGCCAGCACCTCTGGCCCTTCGATATATAATTCACCCCTCCACTTT,CASTSGPSIYNSPLHF
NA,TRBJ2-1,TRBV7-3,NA,TGTGCCAGCAGCTTAACCGGCAATGAGCAGTTCTTC,CASSLTGNEQFF
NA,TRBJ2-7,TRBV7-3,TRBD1,TGTGCCAGCAGCATAGGGACAGGGGGTACCTACGAGCAGTACTTC,CASSIGTGGTYEQYF
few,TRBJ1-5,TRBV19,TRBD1,TGTGCCAGTAGCCTCGACAGGGGGCTTTTTCAGCCCCAGCATTTT,CASSLDRGLFQPQHF
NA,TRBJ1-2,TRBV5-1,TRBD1,TGCGCCAGCAGCTTGGGACAGGGCGCTGATGGCTACACCTTC,CASSLGQGADGYTF
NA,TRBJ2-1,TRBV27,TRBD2,TGTGCCAGCACCTGGGTAGCGGGAGCTTCTGGGGATGAGCAGTTCTTC,CASTWVAGASGDEQFF
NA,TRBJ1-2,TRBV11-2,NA,TGTGCCAGCAGCTTAGACCCTAGGGGGACGGATGGCTACACCTTC,CASSLDPRGTDGYTF
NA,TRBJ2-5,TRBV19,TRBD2,TGTGCCAGTAGTAAACGACTAGCGGGAGCTGGGGAGACCCAGTACTTC,CASSKRLAGAGETQYF